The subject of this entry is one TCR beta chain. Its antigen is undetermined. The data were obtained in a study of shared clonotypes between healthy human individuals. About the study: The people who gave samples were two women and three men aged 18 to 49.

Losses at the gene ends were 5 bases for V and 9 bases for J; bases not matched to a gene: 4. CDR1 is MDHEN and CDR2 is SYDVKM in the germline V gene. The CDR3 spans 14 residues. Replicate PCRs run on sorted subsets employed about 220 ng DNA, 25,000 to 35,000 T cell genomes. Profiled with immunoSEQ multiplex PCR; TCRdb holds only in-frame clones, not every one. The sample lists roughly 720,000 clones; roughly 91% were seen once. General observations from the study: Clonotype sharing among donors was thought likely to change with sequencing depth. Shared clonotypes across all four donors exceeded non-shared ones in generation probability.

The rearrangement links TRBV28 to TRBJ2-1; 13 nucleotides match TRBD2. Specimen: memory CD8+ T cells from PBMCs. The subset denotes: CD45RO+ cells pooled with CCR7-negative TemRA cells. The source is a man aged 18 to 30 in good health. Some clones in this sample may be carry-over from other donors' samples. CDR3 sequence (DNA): TGTGCCAGCAGTCCGGGACTAGCGGGAACTGAGCAGTTCTTC. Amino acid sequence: CASSPGLAGTEQFF.